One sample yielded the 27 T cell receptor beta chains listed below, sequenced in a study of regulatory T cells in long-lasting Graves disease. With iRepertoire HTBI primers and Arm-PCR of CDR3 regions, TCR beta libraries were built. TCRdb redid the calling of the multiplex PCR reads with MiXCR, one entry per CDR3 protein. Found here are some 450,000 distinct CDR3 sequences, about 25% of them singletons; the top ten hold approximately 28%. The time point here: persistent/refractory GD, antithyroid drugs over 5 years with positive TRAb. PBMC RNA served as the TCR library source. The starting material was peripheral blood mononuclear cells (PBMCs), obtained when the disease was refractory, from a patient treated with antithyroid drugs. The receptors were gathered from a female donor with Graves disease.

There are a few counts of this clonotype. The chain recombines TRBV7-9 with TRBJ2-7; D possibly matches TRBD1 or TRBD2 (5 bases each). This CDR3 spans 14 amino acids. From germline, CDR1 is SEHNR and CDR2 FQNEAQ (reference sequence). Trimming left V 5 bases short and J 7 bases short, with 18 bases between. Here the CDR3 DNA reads TGTGCCAGCAGCCCCCGGGACGGACCCCCGGAGCAGTACTTC. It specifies CASSPRDGPPEQYF. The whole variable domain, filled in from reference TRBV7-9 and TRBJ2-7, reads DTGVSQNPRHKITKRGQNVTFRCDPISEHNRLYWYRQTLGQGPEFLTYFQNEAQLEKSRLLSDRFSAERPKGSFSTLEIQRTEQGDSAMYLCASSPRDGPPEQYFGPGTRLTVT.

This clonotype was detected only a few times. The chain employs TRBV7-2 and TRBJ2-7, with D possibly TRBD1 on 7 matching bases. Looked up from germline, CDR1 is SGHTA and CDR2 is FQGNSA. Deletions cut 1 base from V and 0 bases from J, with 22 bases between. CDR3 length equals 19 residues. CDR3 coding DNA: TGTGCCAGCAGCTTAGAGGCCAGGGGGGTGCAGCGCGGCTCCTACGAGCAGTACTTC. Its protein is CASSLEARGVQRGSYEQYF. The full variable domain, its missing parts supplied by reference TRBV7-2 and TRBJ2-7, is GAGVSQSPSNKVTEKGKDVELRCDPISGHTALYWYRQSLGQGLEFLIYFQGNSAPDKSGLPSDRFSAERTGGSVSTLTIQRTQQEDSAVYLCASSLEARGVQRGSYEQYFGPGTRLTVT.

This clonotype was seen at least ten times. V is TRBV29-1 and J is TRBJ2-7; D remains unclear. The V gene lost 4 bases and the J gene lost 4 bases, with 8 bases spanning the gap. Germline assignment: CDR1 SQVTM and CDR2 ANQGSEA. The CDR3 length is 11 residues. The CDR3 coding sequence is TGCAGCGTTGTGTGGGGTTACGAGCAGTACTTC. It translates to CSVVWGYEQYF.

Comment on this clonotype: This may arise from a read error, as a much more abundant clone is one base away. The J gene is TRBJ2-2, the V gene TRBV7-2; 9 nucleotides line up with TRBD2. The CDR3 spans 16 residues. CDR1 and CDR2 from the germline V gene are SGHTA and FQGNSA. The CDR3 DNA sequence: TGTGCCAGCAGCCGACTAGCGGCAGCGAACACCGGGGAGCTGTGTTTT. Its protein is CASSRLAAANTGELCF.

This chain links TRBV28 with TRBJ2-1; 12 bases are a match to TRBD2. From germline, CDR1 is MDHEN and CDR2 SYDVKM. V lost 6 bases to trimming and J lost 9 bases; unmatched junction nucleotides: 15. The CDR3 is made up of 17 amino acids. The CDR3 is CASRTGGGLAGIGEQFF. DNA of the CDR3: TGTGCCAGCAGAACAGGGGGAGGACTAGCGGGAATCGGTGAGCAGTTCTTC. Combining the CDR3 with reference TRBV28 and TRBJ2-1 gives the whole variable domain DVKVTQSSRYLVKRTGEKVFLECVQDMDHENMFWYRQDPGLGLRLIYFSYDVKMKEKGDIPEGYSVSREKKERFSLILESASTNQTSMYLCASRTGGGLAGIGEQFFGPGTRLTVL.

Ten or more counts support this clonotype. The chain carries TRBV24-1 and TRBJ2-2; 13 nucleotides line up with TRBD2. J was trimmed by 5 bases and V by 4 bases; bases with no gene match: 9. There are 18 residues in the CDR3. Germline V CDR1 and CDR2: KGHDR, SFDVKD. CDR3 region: CATSETSGRIGGTGELFF. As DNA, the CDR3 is TGTGCCACCAGTGAGACTAGCGGGAGGATCGGAGGGACCGGGGAGCTGTTTTTT.

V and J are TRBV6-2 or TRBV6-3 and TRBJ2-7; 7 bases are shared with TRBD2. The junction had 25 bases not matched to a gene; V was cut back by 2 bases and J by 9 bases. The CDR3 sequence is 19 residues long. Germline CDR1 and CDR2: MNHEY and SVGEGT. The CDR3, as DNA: TGTGCCAGCAGTTACGTCCGTCAGGGAGGGAGACAAGCCCTACGAGGGCAGTACTTC. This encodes CASSYVRQGGRQALRGQYF.

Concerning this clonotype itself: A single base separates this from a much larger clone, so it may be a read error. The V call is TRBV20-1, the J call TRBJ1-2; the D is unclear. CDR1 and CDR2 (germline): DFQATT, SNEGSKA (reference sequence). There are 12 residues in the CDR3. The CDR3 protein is CKIQRDNFGYTF. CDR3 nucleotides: TGCAAAATACAGCGAGATAACTTTGGCTACACCTTC.

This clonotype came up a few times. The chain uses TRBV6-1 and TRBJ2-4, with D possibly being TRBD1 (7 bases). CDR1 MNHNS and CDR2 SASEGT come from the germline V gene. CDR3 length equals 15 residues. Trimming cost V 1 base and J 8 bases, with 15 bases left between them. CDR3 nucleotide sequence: TGTGCCAGCAGTGAAGTTCCGGCCAGGGGGGACATTCAGTACTTC. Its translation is CASSEVPARGDIQYF.

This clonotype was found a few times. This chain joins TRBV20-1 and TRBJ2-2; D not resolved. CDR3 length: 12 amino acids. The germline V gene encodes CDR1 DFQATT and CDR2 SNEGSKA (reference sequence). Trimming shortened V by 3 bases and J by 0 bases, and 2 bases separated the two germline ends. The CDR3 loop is CSASANTGELFF. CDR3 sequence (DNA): TGCAGTGCTAGCGCGAACACCGGGGAGCTGTTTTTT.

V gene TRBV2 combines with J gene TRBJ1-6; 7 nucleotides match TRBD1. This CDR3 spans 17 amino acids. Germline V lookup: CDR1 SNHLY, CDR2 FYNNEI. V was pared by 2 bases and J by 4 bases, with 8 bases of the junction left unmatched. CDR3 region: CASSERSLGQYNSPLHF. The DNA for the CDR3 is TGTGCCAGCAGTGAAAGGTCCCTGGGACAGTATAATTCACCCCTCCACTTT.

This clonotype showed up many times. The CDR3 loop reads CASTPLGRDYYEQYF. The CDR3 DNA follows: TGTGCCAGCACCCCCTTGGGGAGAGATTACTACGAGCAGTACTTC. This chain links TRBV28 with TRBJ2-7, with D possibly being TRBD2 (5 bases). This CDR3 region has 15 residues. V gave up 7 bases and J gave up 3 bases, with 19 bases separating them. Germline V gives CDR1 MDHEN, CDR2 SYDVKM. Complete variable domain (other parts from reference TRBV28 and TRBJ2-7): DVKVTQSSRYLVKRTGEKVFLECVQDMDHENMFWYRQDPGLGLRLIYFSYDVKMKEKGDIPEGYSVSREKKERFSLILESASTNQTSMYLCASTPLGRDYYEQYFGPGTRLTVT.

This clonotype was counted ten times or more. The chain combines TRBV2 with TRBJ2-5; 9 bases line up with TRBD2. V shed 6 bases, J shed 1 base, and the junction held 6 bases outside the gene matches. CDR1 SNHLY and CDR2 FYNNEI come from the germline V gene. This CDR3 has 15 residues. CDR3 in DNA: TGTGCCAGCAGGAGACTAGCGGCCGGCCAAGAGACCCAGTACTTC. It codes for CASRRLAAGQETQYF.

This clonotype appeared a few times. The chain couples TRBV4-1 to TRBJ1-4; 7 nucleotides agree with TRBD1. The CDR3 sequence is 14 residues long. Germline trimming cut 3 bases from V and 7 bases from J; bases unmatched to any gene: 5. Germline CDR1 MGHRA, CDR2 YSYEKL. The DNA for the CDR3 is TGCGCCAGCAGCCATGCAGGGGGTCGTGAAAAACTGTTTTTT. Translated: CASSHAGGREKLFF.

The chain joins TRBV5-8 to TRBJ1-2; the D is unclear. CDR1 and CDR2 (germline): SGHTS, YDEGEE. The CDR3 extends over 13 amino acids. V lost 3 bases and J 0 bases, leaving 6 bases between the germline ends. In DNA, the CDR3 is TGTGCCAGCAGCTGGAGGGCTAACTATGGCTACACCTTC. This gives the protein CASSWRANYGYTF.

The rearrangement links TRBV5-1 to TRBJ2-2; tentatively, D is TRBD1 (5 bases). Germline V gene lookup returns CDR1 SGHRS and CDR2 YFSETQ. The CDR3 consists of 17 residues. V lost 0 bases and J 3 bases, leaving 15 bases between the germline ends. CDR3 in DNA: TGCGCCAGCAGCTTGGTTGGCAGGGCAGAGGACACCGGGGAGCTGTTTTTT. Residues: CASSLVGRAEDTGELFF.

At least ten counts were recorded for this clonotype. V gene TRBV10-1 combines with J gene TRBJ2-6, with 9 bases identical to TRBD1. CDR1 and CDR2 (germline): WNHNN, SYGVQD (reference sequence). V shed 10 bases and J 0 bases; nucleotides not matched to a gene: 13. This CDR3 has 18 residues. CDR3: CATLLPGQGPSGANVLTF. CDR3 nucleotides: TGCGCCACCCTTCTGCCGGGACAGGGTCCCTCTGGGGCCAACGTCCTGACTTTC.

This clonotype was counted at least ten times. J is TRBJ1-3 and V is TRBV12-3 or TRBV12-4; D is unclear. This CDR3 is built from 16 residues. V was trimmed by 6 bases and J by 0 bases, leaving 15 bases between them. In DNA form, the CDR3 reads TGTGCCAGCAGGAGGACCGCAGGCGTCTCTGGAAACACCATATATTTT. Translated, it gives CASRRTAGVSGNTIYF.

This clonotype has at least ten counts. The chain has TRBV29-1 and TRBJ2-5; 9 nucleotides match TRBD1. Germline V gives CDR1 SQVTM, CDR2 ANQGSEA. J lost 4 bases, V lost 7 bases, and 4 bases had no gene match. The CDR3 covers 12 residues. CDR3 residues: CSGGQGRETQYF. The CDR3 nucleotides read TGCAGCGGGGGACAGGGTAGAGAGACCCAGTACTTC.

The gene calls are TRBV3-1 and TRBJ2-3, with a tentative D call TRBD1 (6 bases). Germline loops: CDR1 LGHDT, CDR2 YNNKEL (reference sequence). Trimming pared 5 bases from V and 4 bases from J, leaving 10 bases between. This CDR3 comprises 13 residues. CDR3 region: CASSEKGADTQYF. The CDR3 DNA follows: TGTGCCAGCAGCGAAAAGGGGGCAGATACGCAGTATTTT.

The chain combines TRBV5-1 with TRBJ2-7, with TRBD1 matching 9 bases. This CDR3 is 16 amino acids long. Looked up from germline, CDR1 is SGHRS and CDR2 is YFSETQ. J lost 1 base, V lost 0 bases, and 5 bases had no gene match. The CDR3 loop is CASSLALDRGSYEQYF. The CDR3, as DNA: TGCGCCAGCAGCTTGGCTCTGGACAGGGGTTCCTACGAGCAGTACTTC.

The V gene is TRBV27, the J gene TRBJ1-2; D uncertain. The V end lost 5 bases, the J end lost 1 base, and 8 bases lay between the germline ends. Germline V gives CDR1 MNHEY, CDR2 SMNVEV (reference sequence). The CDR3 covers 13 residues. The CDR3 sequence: CASSDLGNYGYTF. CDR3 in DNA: TGTGCCAGCAGTGACCTGGGTAACTATGGCTACACCTTC.

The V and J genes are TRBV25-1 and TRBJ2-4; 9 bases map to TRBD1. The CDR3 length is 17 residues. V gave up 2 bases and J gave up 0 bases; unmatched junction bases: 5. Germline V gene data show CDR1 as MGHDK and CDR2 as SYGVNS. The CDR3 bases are TGTGCCAGCAGTGAAATGCGGGGACAGGGAGCCAAAAACATTCAGTACTTC. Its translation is CASSEMRGQGAKNIQYF.

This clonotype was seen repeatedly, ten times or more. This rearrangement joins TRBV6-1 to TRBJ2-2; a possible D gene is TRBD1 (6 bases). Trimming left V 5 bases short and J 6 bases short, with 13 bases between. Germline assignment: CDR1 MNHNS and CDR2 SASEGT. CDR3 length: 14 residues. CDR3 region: CASSRGQYPGELFF. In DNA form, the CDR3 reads TGTGCCAGCAGTAGAGGACAGTACCCCGGGGAGCTGTTTTTT.

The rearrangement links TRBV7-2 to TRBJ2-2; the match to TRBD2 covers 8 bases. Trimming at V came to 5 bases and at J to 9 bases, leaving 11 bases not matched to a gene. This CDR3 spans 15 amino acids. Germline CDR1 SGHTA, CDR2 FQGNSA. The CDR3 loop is CASSPSGSKRWELFF. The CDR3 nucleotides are TGTGCCAGCAGCCCCAGCGGGAGTAAAAGATGGGAGCTGTTTTTT. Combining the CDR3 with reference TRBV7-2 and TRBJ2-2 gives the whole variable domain GAGVSQSPSNKVTEKGKDVELRCDPISGHTALYWYRQSLGQGLEFLIYFQGNSAPDKSGLPSDRFSAERTGGSVSTLTIQRTQQEDSAVYLCASSPSGSKRWELFFGEGSRLTVL.

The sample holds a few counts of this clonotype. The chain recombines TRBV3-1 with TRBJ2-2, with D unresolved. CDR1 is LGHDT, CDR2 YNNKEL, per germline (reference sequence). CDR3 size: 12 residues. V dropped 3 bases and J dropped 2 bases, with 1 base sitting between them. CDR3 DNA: TGTGCCAGCAGCCACAACACCGGGGAGCTGTTTTTT. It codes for CASSHNTGELFF. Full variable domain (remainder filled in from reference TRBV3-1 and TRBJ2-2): DTAVSQTPKYLVTQMGNDKSIKCEQNLGHDTMYWYKQDSKKFLKIMFSYNNKELIINETVPNRFSPKSPDKAHLNLHINSLELGDSAVYFCASSHNTGELFFGEGSRLTVL.

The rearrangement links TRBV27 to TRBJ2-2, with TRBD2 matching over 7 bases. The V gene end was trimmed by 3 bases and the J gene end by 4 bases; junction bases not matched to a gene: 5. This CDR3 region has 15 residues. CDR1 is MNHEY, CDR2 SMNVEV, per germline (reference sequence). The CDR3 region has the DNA TGTGCCAGCAGTTTGAGGCGGGAGAGCACCGGGGAGCTGTTTTTT. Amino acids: CASSLRRESTGELFF.